This record looks at one T cell receptor beta chain sequence and its context. The data stem from a study of cytomegalovirus exposure and HLA in healthy donors. This PCR relied on a set of 60 Vbeta primers and 13 Jbeta primers. Generated by immunoSEQ multiplex PCR, the TCRdb table keeps only in-frame clones and is missing some. The sample records hundreds of thousands of clones, approximately 82% being singletons. The receptor was isolated from a man aged 18 to 30 in good health and CMV-seronegative. The sample taken for sequencing was PBMCs.

CDR3 nucleotides: TGCGCCAGCAGCTTGGATCGTCGGGGCACTGAAGCTTTCTTT. Protein: CASSLDRRGTEAFF. The rearrangement uses TRBV5-1 and TRBJ1-1; D call uncertain. The V end was cut by 0 bases, the J end by 4 bases, with 10 bases between. The CDR3 covers 14 residues. Germline CDR1 and CDR2: SGHRS and YFSETQ.